Listed below are T cell receptor beta chains from one sample, sequenced in a study of shared clonotypes between healthy human individuals. Clones were sequenced by immunoSEQ multiplex PCR, and TCRdb holds only the in-frame ones, with some missing. The sample yields some 2.3 million clones, approximately 95% seen once. The sequencing sample was made of naive CD4+ T cells from PBMCs. These receptors were collected from a man between 18 and 29 years old in good health. Some clones in this sample may be carry-over from other donors' samples. CDR3s include the opening cysteine and the closing phenylalanine or tryptophan. The D gene is left open where the match is weak. A row's size may be missing; if present it is once, few, many or a size class.

>NA|TRBJ2-7|TRBV9|NA
CASSAIPGEQYF
TGTGCCAGCAGCGCAATTCCGGGAGAGCAGTACTTC
>once|TRBJ2-7|TRBV25-1|NA
CASSEPGPVYEQYF
TGTGCCAGCAGTGAACCTGGGCCCGTTTACGAGCAGTACTTC
>NA|TRBJ2-1|TRBV13|TRBD2
CASSPTSGTSEGDEQFF
TGTGCCAGCAGCCCGACTTCCGGGACTAGCGAAGGCGATGAGCAGTTCTTC
>NA|TRBJ1-2|TRBV28|NA
CASSYSLGGGDANYGYTF
TGTGCCAGCAGTTACTCTCTGGGGGGGGGAGACGCAAACTATGGCTACACCTTC
>NA|TRBJ1-5|TRBV6-1|TRBD1
CASSDYLRDRINQPQHF
TGTGCCAGCAGTGATTATCTCCGGGACAGAATTAATCAGCCCCAGCATTTT
>once|TRBJ2-2|TRBV4-1|NA
CASSLPMSRGELFF
TGCGCCAGCAGCCTTCCTATGTCCCGGGGGGAGCTGTTTTTT
>NA|TRBJ1-2|TRBV5-4|TRBD1
CASSLKAGGALSAGYGYTF
TGTGCCAGCAGCTTGAAAGCAGGGGGCGCTCTCTCTGCAGGGTATGGCTACACCTTC
>once|TRBJ1-4|TRBV28|TRBD1
CASSDYRKDRGTKLFF
TGTGCCAGCAGCGACTATCGGAAGGACAGGGGTACAAAACTGTTTTTT
>NA|TRBJ2-1|TRBV7-3|TRBD2
CASSLKVAGANEQFF
TGTGCCAGCAGCTTAAAGGTGGCGGGAGCGAATGAGCAGTTCTTC
>NA|TRBJ1-3|TRBV2|NA
CASSVTGPSGNTIYF
TGTGCCAGCAGTGTGACGGGGCCCTCTGGAAACACCATATATTTT
>once|TRBJ1-1|TRBV28|NA
CASHLRGTEAFF
TGTGCCAGCCACCTGCGTGGGACTGAAGCTTTCTTT
>NA|TRBJ2-2|TRBV6-6|NA
CASSYSEDGELFF
TGTGCCAGCAGTTACTCGGAAGACGGGGAGCTGTTTTTT
>NA|TRBJ1-4|TRBV30|NA
CAWSTFYETGNEKLFF
TGTGCCTGGAGTACTTTTTATGAGACGGGGAATGAAAAACTGTTTTTT
>NA|TRBJ2-3|TRBV7-2|NA
CASSKDVRGPTDTQYF
TGTGCCAGCAGCAAGGACGTAAGGGGCCCCACAGATACGCAGTATTTT
>NA|TRBJ2-7|TRBV9|TRBD1
CASSVEVGQPRGEQYF
TGTGCCAGCAGCGTAGAAGTGGGACAACCCAGGGGGGAGCAGTACTTC
>NA|TRBJ1-6|TRBV30|NA
CAWSVPGYGPNSPLHF
TGTGCCTGGAGTGTGCCCGGGTATGGGCCTAATTCACCCCTCCACTTT
>NA|TRBJ2-1|TRBV9|TRBD2
CASSPRTSGGEQFF
TGTGCCAGCAGCCCACGGACTAGCGGAGGTGAGCAGTTCTTC
>NA|TRBJ2-7|TRBV10-2|TRBD2
CASRGLAGVFEQYF
TGCGCCAGCAGAGGACTAGCGGGAGTTTTCGAGCAGTACTTC
>NA|TRBJ1-1|TRBV9|NA
CASSATGWGGEAFF
TGTGCCAGCAGCGCAACAGGGTGGGGCGGTGAAGCTTTCTTT
>once|TRBJ2-3|TRBV6-4|TRBD2
CASSGTITDTQYF
TGTGCCAGCAGCGGGACTATCACAGATACGCAGTATTTT
>NA|TRBJ1-5|TRBV28|NA
CASRTGNQPQHF
TGTGCCAGCCGAACGGGGAATCAGCCCCAGCATTTT
>few|TRBJ2-5|TRBV19|NA
CASSIEETQYF
TGTGCCAGTAGTATAGAGGAGACCCAGTACTTC
>NA|TRBJ2-1|TRBV18|NA
CASSPPSQPRNEQFF
TGTGCCAGCTCACCACCTTCCCAGCCGAGGAATGAGCAGTTCTTC
>NA|TRBJ2-7|TRBV19|NA
CASGQGYEQYF
TGTGCCAGTGGGCAGGGCTACGAGCAGTACTTC
>NA|TRBJ2-4|TRBV30|TRBD1
CAWRGGPGTGIIQYF
TGTGCCTGGAGAGGTGGACCCGGGACAGGGATCATTCAGTACTTC
>NA|TRBJ2-4|TRBV10-3|TRBD2
CAISEHETSGSSFQYF
TGTGCCATCAGTGAACACGAAACTAGCGGCAGCTCCTTTCAGTACTTC
>NA|TRBJ2-3|TRBV29-1|NA
CSVEGSLSSTDTQYF
TGCAGCGTTGAGGGCTCTCTCTCTAGCACAGATACGCAGTATTTT
>NA|TRBJ2-7|TRBV9|NA
CASSLGGTLYNSYEQYF
TGTGCCAGCAGCTTGGGTGGGACCCTTTATAACTCCTACGAGCAGTACTTC
>once|TRBJ1-3|TRBV27|TRBD1
CATSKQGGSGNTIYF
TGTGCCACCTCCAAACAGGGGGGCTCTGGAAACACCATATATTTT
>NA|TRBJ1-2|TRBV7-3|TRBD1
CASSLSGTDGYTF
TGTGCCAGCAGCCTCTCCGGGACAGATGGCTACACCTTC
>NA|TRBJ2-7|TRBV28|NA
CASSLGRAEYEQYF
TGTGCCAGCAGTCTCGGACGGGCGGAGTACGAGCAGTACTTC
>NA|TRBJ2-5|TRBV9|NA
CASSVDQWETQYF
TGTGCCAGCAGCGTAGATCAGTGGGAGACCCAGTACTTC
>NA|TRBJ2-7|TRBV30|TRBD2
CAWDLAGGSYEQYF
TGTGCCTGGGACTTAGCGGGAGGGTCCTACGAGCAGTACTTC
>NA|TRBJ2-7|TRBV7-2|TRBD2
CASSDRPGTAGGDEQYF
TGTGCCAGCAGCGACCGCCCAGGGACCGCCGGGGGGGACGAGCAGTACTTC
>NA|TRBJ2-3|TRBV28|NA
CASRSPGLGGRDTQYF
TGTGCCAGCAGGTCACCGGGCCTCGGGGGTAGAGATACGCAGTATTTT
>NA|TRBJ2-5|TRBV6-5|TRBD1
CASSSTRQGRPETQYF
TGTGCCAGCAGTTCAACGCGACAGGGGCGGCCAGAGACCCAGTACTTC
>NA|TRBJ2-5|TRBV18|TRBD1
CASSPRQGAEETQYF
TGTGCCAGCTCACCCAGACAGGGGGCGGAGGAGACCCAGTACTTC
>NA|TRBJ1-5|TRBV4-2|NA
CASSQGYSNQPQHF
TGTGCCAGCAGCCAAGGATATAGCAATCAGCCCCAGCATTTT
>NA|TRBJ1-3|TRBV28|NA
CATWEGKSSTGNTIYF
TGTGCCACGTGGGAGGGAAAGTCGAGTACTGGAAACACCATATATTTT
>NA|TRBJ1-1|TRBV6-6|NA
CASRILASEAFF
TGTGCCAGCAGGATATTGGCATCTGAAGCTTTCTTT
>NA|TRBJ2-3|TRBV7-2|NA
CASSPGRLIPDTQYF
TGTGCCAGCTCCCCAGGACGATTAATCCCAGATACGCAGTATTTT
>NA|TRBJ1-2|TRBV5-4|TRBD1
CASPKGGGVPYGYTF
TGTGCCAGCCCCAAGGGAGGGGGCGTCCCCTATGGCTACACCTTC
>NA|TRBJ1-2|TRBV5-1|NA
CASSLVVGLYGYTF
TGCGCCAGCAGCTTGGTCGTCGGCCTATATGGCTACACCTTC
>NA|TRBJ1-4|TRBV9|NA
CASSVAVGSANEKLFF
TGTGCCAGCAGCGTAGCCGTGGGTTCGGCTAATGAAAAACTGTTTTTT
>NA|TRBJ1-2|TRBV6-6|NA
CASSYGAVGYGYTF
TGTGCCAGCAGTTACGGGGCAGTTGGGTATGGCTACACCTTC
>NA|TRBJ2-2|TRBV28|NA
CASSPFPGELFF
TGTGCCAGCAGCCCCTTTCCCGGGGAGCTGTTTTTT
>few|TRBJ1-2|TRBV6-5|NA
CASSYSPSTGFSYTF
TGTGCCAGCAGTTACTCCCCCAGTACAGGGTTTAGCTACACCTTC
>NA|TRBJ2-2|TRBV6-4|NA
CASSDSGTSNTGELFF
TGTGCCAGCAGTGACTCAGGGACCTCGAACACCGGGGAGCTGTTTTTT